These 22 T cell receptor beta chains came from one sample sequenced in a study of cytomegalovirus exposure and HLA in healthy donors. It was with 60 Vbeta and 13 Jbeta primers that the PCR ran. Generated by immunoSEQ multiplex PCR, the TCRdb table keeps only in-frame clones and is missing some. The data show roughly 150,000 clones, about three quarters seen once. The material sequenced was PBMCs. All receptors come from a female donor in good health and CMV-seronegative.

This chain joins TRBV28 and TRBJ1-1; D may be TRBD1 (6 bases). Germline loops: CDR1 MDHEN, CDR2 SYDVKM. This CDR3 has 15 amino acids. Trimming left V 5 bases short and J 2 bases short, with 15 bases between. The CDR3, as DNA: TGTGCCAGCAGTCGAACCCGGGGGGCCAACACTGAAGCTTTCTTT. Protein product: CASSRTRGANTEAFF.

In nucleotides, the CDR3 is TGTGCCAGCAGCTCCCTGCGGGGCTACTCCTACGAGCAGTACTTC. It specifies CASSSLRGYSYEQYF. This chain connects TRBV7-9 to TRBJ2-7; a possible D gene is TRBD2 (6 bases). Germline V gene lookup returns CDR1 SEHNR and CDR2 FQNEAQ (reference sequence). The germline V and J ends were trimmed by 4 bases and 0 bases, with 13 bases remaining between them. This CDR3 is built from 15 residues.

The J gene is TRBJ2-2, the V gene TRBV7-9; TRBD2 might be the D (6 bases). This CDR3 is 18 amino acids long. CDR1 is SEHNR and CDR2 is FQNEAQ in the germline V gene (reference sequence). V lost 4 bases to trimming and J lost 3 bases, with 21 bases between them. CDR3 protein: CASSSPNVGGGYTGELFF. DNA of the CDR3: TGTGCCAGCAGCTCCCCTAATGTGGGGGGTGGATACACCGGGGAGCTGTTTTTT.

The rearrangement joins TRBV4-2 to TRBJ2-7, with 9 bases aligning to TRBD2. Per germline, CDR1 LGHNA and CDR2 YNFKEQ. The CDR3 has 19 amino acids. V gave up 0 bases and J gave up 0 bases; unmatched junction bases: 12. In DNA, the CDR3 is TGTGCCAGCAGCCAAGATCGAGGGGGTAGCGGGGGCGTCTCCTACGAGCAGTACTTC. It is translated as CASSQDRGGSGGVSYEQYF.

The chain couples TRBV7-3 to TRBJ1-1; 7 bases match TRBD1. The CDR3 length is 14 residues. The junction had 7 bases not matched to a gene; V was cut back by 4 bases and J by 5 bases. Germline V gene data show CDR1 as SGHTA and CDR2 as FQGTGA. CDR3 DNA: TGTGCCAGCAGCTCACAGGGGAGATTAACTGAAGCTTTCTTT. Translating it yields CASSSQGRLTEAFF.

This chain links TRBV28 with TRBJ2-3; maybe TRBD2 (6 bases). Germline values: CDR1 MDHEN, CDR2 SYDVKM. The CDR3 loop spans 14 amino acids. The V end lost 6 bases, the J end lost 2 bases, and 12 bases lay between the germline ends. In DNA form, the CDR3 reads TGTGCCAGCAGAAGGGGAGGAAACACAGATACGCAGTATTTT. Protein: CASRRGGNTDTQYF.

V and J are TRBV27 and TRBJ2-1; D unclear. The germline V gene encodes CDR1 MNHEY and CDR2 SMNVEV (reference sequence). The CDR3 has 12 residues. The V end lost 5 bases, the J end lost 10 bases, and 12 bases lay between the germline ends. In nucleotides, the CDR3 is TGTGCCAGCAGTCACTCGCCCCGCGAGCAGTTCTTC. It specifies CASSHSPREQFF.

This sequence joins TRBV30 and TRBJ2-5; the D gene is possibly TRBD1 (6 bases). CDR1 is GTSNPN and CDR2 is SVGIG in the germline V gene (reference sequence). V was trimmed by 7 bases and J by 5 bases, leaving 14 bases between them. The CDR3 runs 12 residues. In DNA, the CDR3 is TGTGCCTTGACAGGCCTGGGGGAGACCCAGTACTTC. It codes for CALTGLGETQYF.

This chain links TRBV6-1 with TRBJ2-7, with 7 bases that match TRBD1. CDR3 length: 12 residues. V was clipped by 9 bases and J by 0 bases; unmatched bases: 2. Germline CDR1 is MNHNS and CDR2 is SASEGT. The CDR3 coding sequence is TGTGCCAGTTGGGACAGCTCCTACGAGCAGTACTTC. Amino acids: CASWDSSYEQYF.

This clone was seen a handful of times. J is TRBJ2-5 and V is TRBV11-2; D ambiguous. The DNA matches TRBJ2-7 better at its end, which makes the J call doubtful. CDR1 and CDR2 (germline): SGHAT, FQNNGV. This CDR3 spans 16 amino acids. This CDR3 reads CASSFSLAETSYEQYF. DNA for the CDR3: TGTGCCAGCAGCTTTTCGTTGGCGGAAACCTCCTACGAGCAGTACTTC.

The chain employs TRBV14 and TRBJ1-2; D possibly corresponds to TRBD1 (5 bases). The CDR3 contains 16 residues. In germline, CDR1 is SGHDN, CDR2 FVKESK. V gave up 4 bases and J gave up 0 bases, with 15 bases separating them. The CDR3 sequence is CASSPGGLAANYGYTF. CDR3 sequence (DNA): TGTGCCAGCAGCCCCGGGGGACTCGCAGCTAACTATGGCTACACCTTC. The whole variable domain, filled in from reference TRBV14 and TRBJ1-2, reads EAGVTQFPSHSVIEKGQTVTLRCDPISGHDNLYWYRRVMGKEIKFLLHFVKESKQDESGMPNNRFLAERTGGTYSTLKVQPAELEDSGVYFCASSPGGLAANYGYTFGSGTRLTVV.

The chain joins TRBV28 to TRBJ2-3; D is possibly TRBD2 (6 bases). Trimming took 5 bases from V and 3 from J, leaving 15 bases between them. Germline CDR1 MDHEN, CDR2 SYDVKM. The CDR3 consists of 15 residues. The CDR3 sequence is CASSPLTSGTDTQYF. CDR3 DNA sequence: TGTGCCAGCAGTCCTCTGACTAGTGGTACAGATACGCAGTATTTT.

Only one count was recorded for this clone. V gene TRBV28 combines with J gene TRBJ1-2; no firm D call. Between the trimmed V and J ends, which lost 3 bases and 6 bases, there was a span of 8 bases. CDR3 length: 12 residues. CDR1 and CDR2 from the germline V gene are MDHEN and SYDVKM. The CDR3 nucleotides are TGTGCCAGCAGTTTGGCCCCGAATGGCTACACCTTC. Translated: CASSLAPNGYTF.

This clone has a single count. The V gene is TRBV19, the J gene TRBJ2-7; D remains ambiguous. The germline V gene has CDR1 LNHDA and CDR2 SQIVND (reference sequence). The CDR3 contains 11 residues. Trimming cost V 6 bases and J 3 bases, with 6 bases left between them. The CDR3 region has the DNA TGTGCCAGTAGCCATAGCTACGAGCAGTACTTC. It yields the protein CASSHSYEQYF.

This chain uses TRBV5-8 with TRBJ1-5; no clear D gene. Germline V gene lookup returns CDR1 SGHTS and CDR2 YDEGEE. The CDR3 totals 13 residues. The V and J ends lost 1 base and 6 bases respectively, with 8 bases between them. In DNA form, the CDR3 reads TGTGCCAGCAGCTTGTTTGGCGGTCAGCCCCAGCATTTT. Translated, it gives CASSLFGGQPQHF.

The rearrangement links TRBV9 to TRBJ2-1; 10 positions agree with TRBD2. In germline, CDR1 is SGDLS, CDR2 YYNGEE. This CDR3 contains 15 residues. V lost 4 bases and J lost 6; bases outside the gene matches: 7. CDR3 sequence: CASSPQAGGRNEQFF. CDR3 sequence (DNA): TGTGCCAGCAGCCCTCAAGCGGGGGGGCGCAATGAGCAGTTCTTC.

This clone was seen a few times. The chain recombines TRBV19 with TRBJ1-1; D possibly corresponds to TRBD1 (5 bases). Germline V gives CDR1 LNHDA, CDR2 SQIVND (reference sequence). Trimming left V 4 bases short and J 3 bases short, with 15 bases between. The CDR3 consists of 15 residues. The CDR3: CASSSGGFVDTEAFF. The CDR3 DNA follows: TGTGCCAGTAGTAGCGGGGGGTTCGTGGACACTGAAGCTTTCTTT.

The rearrangement joins TRBV2 to TRBJ2-1; 7 nucleotides align to TRBD1. The CDR3 has 15 residues. Losses at the gene ends were 1 base for V and 4 bases for J; bases not matched to a gene: 4. The germline V gene has CDR1 SNHLY and CDR2 FYNNEI. The CDR3 protein is CASSEVGGLYNEQFF. Written as DNA, the CDR3 is TGTGCCAGCAGTGAAGTAGGGGGCCTTTACAATGAGCAGTTCTTC.

The CDR3 DNA is TGTGCCAGCAGTTTATACCCAGGGGATAGCGTGACTGAAGCTTTCTTT. As protein: CASSLYPGDSVTEAFF. This chain joins TRBV28 and TRBJ1-1, with a tentative D call TRBD1 (6 bases). V was clipped by 1 base and J by 5 bases, with 17 bases between them. There are 16 residues in the CDR3. CDR1 is MDHEN, CDR2 SYDVKM, per germline.

This clone was counted a single time. V gene TRBV4-1 combines with J gene TRBJ2-7; 8 bases align to TRBD1. With 4 bases clipped from V and 1 base from J, the junction kept 6 bases outside the gene matches. Germline assignment: CDR1 MGHRA and CDR2 YSYEKL. The CDR3 sequence is 15 residues long. The CDR3 here is CASSPGTGLSYEQYF. CDR3 in DNA: TGCGCCAGCAGCCCCGGGACAGGCTTGTCCTACGAGCAGTACTTC.

This clone turned up a few times. J is TRBJ1-6 and V is TRBV5-6; 9 bases line up with TRBD1. CDR1 and CDR2 from the germline V gene are SGHDT and YYEEEE. The CDR3 totals 16 residues. V lost 3 bases to trimming and J lost 7 bases; unmatched junction nucleotides: 8. The CDR3 is CASSWRTGTGNSPLHF. CDR3 sequence (DNA): TGTGCCAGCAGCTGGCGGACCGGGACAGGGAATTCACCCCTCCACTTT.

This chain links TRBV2 with TRBJ2-3; 9 nucleotides agree with TRBD2. CDR3 length: 17 residues. Germline loops: CDR1 SNHLY, CDR2 FYNNEI. V shed 4 bases, J shed 1 base, and the junction held 9 bases outside the gene matches. The CDR3 DNA follows: TGTGCCAGCAGTGGGACTAGCGAGGCGAAGGGCACAGATACGCAGTATTTT. Encoded protein: CASSGTSEAKGTDTQYF.